Detailed here is one T cell receptor (beta chain). CDR1 is MDHEN and CDR2 is SYDVKM in the germline V gene. Trimming pared 6 bases from V and 2 bases from J, leaving 20 bases between. This CDR3 has 17 residues. Naive CD8 cells comprised CD45RO-negative, CCR7-positively selected cells, excluding terminally differentiated effector memory CD45RA+ cells. TCRdb's table, derived via immunoSEQ multiplex PCR, lists solely in-frame clones and lacks some. The table records 600,000 or so clones, roughly 96% of them present only once. These data come from a study of shared clonotypes between healthy human individuals.

V gene TRBV28 combines with J gene TRBJ2-1; D call uncertain. The origin of this receptor is a woman between 25 and 40 years old in good health. Sequenced material: naive CD8+ T cells sorted from blood. CDR3 region: CASRTLSDSITYNEQFF. CDR3 nucleotide sequence: TGTGCCAGCAGAACGCTATCCGATAGTATAACCTACAATGAGCAGTTCTTC.